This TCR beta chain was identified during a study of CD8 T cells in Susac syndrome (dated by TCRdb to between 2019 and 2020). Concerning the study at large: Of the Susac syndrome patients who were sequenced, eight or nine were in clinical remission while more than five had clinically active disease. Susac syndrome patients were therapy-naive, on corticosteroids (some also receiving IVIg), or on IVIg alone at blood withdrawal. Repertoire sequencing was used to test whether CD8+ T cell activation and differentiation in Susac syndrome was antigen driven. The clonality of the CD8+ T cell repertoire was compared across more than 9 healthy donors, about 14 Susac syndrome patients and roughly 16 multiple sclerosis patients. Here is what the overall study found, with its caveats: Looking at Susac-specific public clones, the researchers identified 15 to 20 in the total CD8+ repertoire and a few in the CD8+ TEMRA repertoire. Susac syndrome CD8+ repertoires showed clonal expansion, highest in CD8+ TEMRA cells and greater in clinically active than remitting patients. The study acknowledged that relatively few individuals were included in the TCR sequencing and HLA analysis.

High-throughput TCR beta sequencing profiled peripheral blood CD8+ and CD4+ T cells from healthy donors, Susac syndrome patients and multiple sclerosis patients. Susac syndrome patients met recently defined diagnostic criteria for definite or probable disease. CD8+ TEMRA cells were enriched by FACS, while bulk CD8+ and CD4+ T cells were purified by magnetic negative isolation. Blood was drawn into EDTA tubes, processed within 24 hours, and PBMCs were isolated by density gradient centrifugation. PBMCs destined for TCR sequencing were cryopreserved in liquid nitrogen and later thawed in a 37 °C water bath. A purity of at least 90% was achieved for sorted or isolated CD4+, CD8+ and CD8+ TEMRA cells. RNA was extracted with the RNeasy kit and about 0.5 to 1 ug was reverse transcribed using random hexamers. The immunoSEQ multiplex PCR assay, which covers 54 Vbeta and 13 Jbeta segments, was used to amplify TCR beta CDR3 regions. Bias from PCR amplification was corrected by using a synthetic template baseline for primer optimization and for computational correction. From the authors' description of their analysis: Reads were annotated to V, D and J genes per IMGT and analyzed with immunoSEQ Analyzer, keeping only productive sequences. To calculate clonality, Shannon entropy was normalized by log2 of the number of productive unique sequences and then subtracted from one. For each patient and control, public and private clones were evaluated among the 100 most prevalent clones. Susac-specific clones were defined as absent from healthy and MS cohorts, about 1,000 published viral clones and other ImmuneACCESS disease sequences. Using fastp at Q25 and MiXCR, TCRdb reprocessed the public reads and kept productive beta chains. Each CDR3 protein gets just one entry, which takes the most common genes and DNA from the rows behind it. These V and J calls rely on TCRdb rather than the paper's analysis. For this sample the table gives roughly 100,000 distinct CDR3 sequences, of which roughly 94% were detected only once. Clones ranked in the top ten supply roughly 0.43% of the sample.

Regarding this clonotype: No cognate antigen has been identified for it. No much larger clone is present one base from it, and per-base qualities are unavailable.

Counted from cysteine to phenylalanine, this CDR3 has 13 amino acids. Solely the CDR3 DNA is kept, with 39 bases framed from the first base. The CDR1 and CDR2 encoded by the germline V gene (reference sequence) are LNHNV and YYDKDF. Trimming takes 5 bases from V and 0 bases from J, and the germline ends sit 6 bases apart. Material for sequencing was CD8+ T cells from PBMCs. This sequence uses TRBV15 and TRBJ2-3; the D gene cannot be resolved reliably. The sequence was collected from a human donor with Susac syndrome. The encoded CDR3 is CATSGPSTDTQYF. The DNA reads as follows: TGTGCCACCAGCGGACCGAGCACAGATACGCAGTATTTT.